This is a list of T cell receptor beta chains from one sample in a study of long-term antiretroviral therapy in people with HIV. Using immunoSEQ multiplex PCR, the repertoire was profiled, and TCRdb retains in-frame clones only, with some absent. The sample holds more than 25,000 clones; 93% are singletons and the top ten take over 5%. The sample in question was unsorted PBMCs, obtained roughly 6.3 years after starting antiretroviral therapy. These receptors all come from a woman aged 35 to 49 with HIV. Each CDR3 is given with its conserved first and last residue. A D gene is named only where the DNA matches it firmly. The size entry is marked missing in some rows and otherwise reads once, few, many or a size class.

CDR3nt	CDR3aa	v_gene	j_gene	d_gene	abundance
TGTGCCAGCACCCGGGACAGGGGGAACACTGAAGCTTTCTTT	CASTRDRGNTEAFF	TRBV27	TRBJ1-1	TRBD1	-
TGTGCCAGCAGCTTATTGGGAGGGGAGAATCAGCCCCAGCATTTT	CASSLLGGENQPQHF	TRBV7-9	TRBJ1-5	-	-
TGTGCCAGCAGCTTGACAGGGTCGAATTCACCCCTCCACTTT	CASSLTGSNSPLHF	TRBV7-3	TRBJ1-6	TRBD1	-
TGTGCCACCGGTATCCGGGACACGGGGTCCTACAATGAGCAGTTCTTC	CATGIRDTGSYNEQFF	TRBV19	TRBJ2-1	-	-
TGTGCCAGCTCTCCGAACAGGGGTTGGACTGAAGCTTTCTTT	CASSPNRGWTEAFF	TRBV25-1	TRBJ1-1	TRBD1	-
TGCGCCAGCAGCGGACGACCGCCGCTTGGGGGCGGGGAGCTGTTTTTT	CASSGRPPLGGGELFF	TRBV4-3	TRBJ2-2	-	-
TGTGCCAGCAGTGAGGGGCCAGGGGCCAAAAACATTCAGTACTTC	CASSEGPGAKNIQYF	TRBV2	TRBJ2-4	-	-
TGTGCCAGCAGTGAGTTCGCTGAAGCTTTCTTT	CASSEFAEAFF	TRBV2	TRBJ1-1	-	few
TGTGCCAGCATCTCGGGGGGGAACACTGAAGCTTTCTTT	CASISGGNTEAFF	TRBV11-2	TRBJ1-1	-	-
TGTGCCTGGAGTACAACCGGGACAGCGATCTATGGCTACACCTTC	CAWSTTGTAIYGYTF	TRBV30	TRBJ1-2	TRBD1	-
TGCGCCAGCAGCTTAACAGGTCTTTCCCCCGGGGCCAACGTCCTGACTTTC	CASSLTGLSPGANVLTF	TRBV5-1	TRBJ2-6	-	-
TGTGCCAGCTCCCAAGGGACAGGTTTCGATCAGCCCCAGCATTTT	CASSQGTGFDQPQHF	TRBV18	TRBJ1-5	TRBD1	-
TGTGCCAGCAGCCCTGGTAGGGGCAAGCGGTTCTTC	CASSPGRGKRFF	TRBV11-3	TRBJ2-1	-	-
TGTGCCAGCAGCCAGGACTGGAACTCCTACAATGAGCAGTTCTTC	CASSQDWNSYNEQFF	TRBV7-9	TRBJ2-1	-	-
TGCAGCGTCTCCGGGACAGGGCGCTCTGGGGCCAACGTCCTGACTTTC	CSVSGTGRSGANVLTF	TRBV29-1	TRBJ2-6	TRBD1	once
TGTGCCTGTACCAGGGGGACGGCGCAGTATTTT	CACTRGTAQYF	TRBV30	TRBJ2-3	TRBD1	-
TGTGCCAGCAGCTTGGAGACAGGGTTACCCCTCCACTTT	CASSLETGLPLHF	TRBV5-5	TRBJ1-6	TRBD1	-
TGTGCCAGCAGTGAAGGGAGTAGCTCTGGAAACACCATATATTTT	CASSEGSSSGNTIYF	TRBV2	TRBJ1-3	-	-
TGTGCCAGCAGCTTGGCCGGGACAGGGCTCGAGACCCAGTACTTC	CASSLAGTGLETQYF	TRBV5-4	TRBJ2-5	TRBD1	-
TGTGCCAGCAGCCTCGGTCAGGGGTTTGCCGGGGAGCTGTTTTTT	CASSLGQGFAGELFF	TRBV14	TRBJ2-2	-	-
TGTGCCAGCAGCCCCTTCAGGGTTTCCTACGAGCAGTACTTC	CASSPFRVSYEQYF	TRBV7-2	TRBJ2-7	-	-
TGTGCCAGCAGTGAAAAAAAGACTCAACAAGAGACCCAGTACTTC	CASSEKKTQQETQYF	TRBV6-1	TRBJ2-5	-	-
TGTGCCAGCAGCCAAGAGTTAGGGGCCGGGGAGACCCAGTACTTC	CASSQELGAGETQYF	TRBV14	TRBJ2-5	-	-
TGTGCCAGCAGTCCGAACCCCACTAGACGCGAGCAGTACTTC	CASSPNPTRREQYF	TRBV6-5	TRBJ2-7	-	-
TGTGCCAGCCACACGAACTATGGCTACACCTTC	CASHTNYGYTF	TRBV6-5	TRBJ1-2	-	-
TGTGCCAGTAGTAGAGAGGGGGGGCGAACCGGGGAGCTGTTTTTT	CASSREGGRTGELFF	TRBV19	TRBJ2-2	-	-
TGCAGCGTTCTCTTTGGGGGGCAACCCAGGGGCTACACCTTC	CSVLFGGQPRGYTF	TRBV29-1	TRBJ1-2	-	-
TGTGCCACCAGCAGAGATCCCCCGACCGATCAGCCTCGCGGGGAGCTGTTTTTT	CATSRDPPTDQPRGELFF	TRBV15	TRBJ2-2	-	-
TGTGCCTGGGAAACCGGGACGGCGAACACCGGGGAGCTGTTTTTT	CAWETGTANTGELFF	TRBV30	TRBJ2-2	-	-
TGTGCCAGCAGTTTAGGGACAGGGGGAACTGAAGCTTTCTTT	CASSLGTGGTEAFF	TRBV6-5	TRBJ1-1	TRBD1	-
TGTGCCAGCAGCTCACGGGGGGGCTACGAGCAGTACTTC	CASSSRGGYEQYF	TRBV7-9	TRBJ2-7	TRBD2	-
TGCGCCAGCACCTTGTCCGGGACAGCCTTCTACGAGCAGTACTTC	CASTLSGTAFYEQYF	TRBV5-1	TRBJ2-7	TRBD1	-
TGTGCCAGCAGCTTAGCCCGGACAGGGAACACTGAAGCTTTCTTT	CASSLARTGNTEAFF	TRBV7-9	TRBJ1-1	TRBD1	-